These 9 T cell receptor beta chains share one sample of origin, sequenced in a study of T cells in Graves' hyperthyroidism and ophthalmopathy. RNA transcripts yielded amplified TCR beta CDR3 regions. When the TCR CDR3 underwent first-round RT-PCR, the HTBI primer set was used. TCRdb processed the multiplex PCR reads anew with MiXCR; each CDR3 protein has one entry. In the table there are around 250,000 distinct CDR3 sequences, roughly 22% of which are singletons. The sample comprised blood. These receptors all stem from a woman between 40 and 55 years old with Graves' ophthalmopathy.

This clonotype was seen repeatedly, ten times or more. The gene calls are TRBV12-3 or TRBV12-4 and TRBJ1-2; D remains unclear. V gave up 3 bases and J gave up 2 bases, with 7 bases separating them. This CDR3 contains 13 residues. CDR3 sequence reads: CASSFRGNYGYTF. The CDR3 DNA follows: TGTGCCAGCAGTTTTCGCGGGAACTATGGCTACACCTTC.

This clonotype was observed a few times. The J gene is TRBJ1-1, the V gene TRBV4-1; TRBD1 matches at 8 bases. The CDR3 extends over 14 amino acids. Germline V lookup: CDR1 MGHRA, CDR2 YSYEKL. V dropped 2 bases and J dropped 4; count of bases not matched to a gene: 3. The CDR3 nucleotides read TGCGCCAGCAGCCAACTCACAGGGGGCACTGAAGCTTTCTTT. Its translation: CASSQLTGGTEAFF.

This clonotype came up many times. The genes are TRBV29-1 and TRBJ1-1, with D uncertain. Germline V gives CDR1 SQVTM, CDR2 ANQGSEA. The CDR3 length is 13 residues. V was pared by 4 bases and J by 1 base, with 10 bases between. Here the CDR3 reads CSVAWQPNTEAFF. The CDR3 DNA is TGCAGCGTTGCCTGGCAACCGAACACTGAAGCTTTCTTT.

This clonotype occurred many times. The V gene is TRBV28, the J gene TRBJ1-5; a possible D gene is TRBD1 (6 bases). CDR1 and CDR2 (germline): MDHEN, SYDVKM. This CDR3 contains 14 residues. V was trimmed by 4 bases and J by 6 bases, leaving 13 bases between them. This chain's CDR3 is CASSSLGGSQPQHF. The CDR3, as DNA: TGTGCCAGCAGTTCGTTAGGGGGTAGTCAGCCCCAGCATTTT.

Regarding this clonotype: A much more abundant neighbour one base away suggests this may be a read error. The chain uses TRBV27 and TRBJ2-6; TRBD1 agrees at 7 bases. The V gene's germline CDR1 is MNHEY and CDR2 SMNVEV (reference sequence). The CDR3 loop spans 16 amino acids. DNA for the CDR3: TGTGCCATCAGTTACCTTGGACAGGCTGGGGCCAACGTCCTGACTTTC. Residues: CAISYLGQAGANVLTF.

This clonotype was recorded many times. CDR3 in amino acids: CASSQVTSGSNYEQYF. In nucleotides, the CDR3 is TGTGCCAGCAGCCAAGTAACTAGCGGGTCGAACTACGAGCAGTACTTC. The chain recombines TRBV3-1 with TRBJ2-7; the match to TRBD2 covers 9 bases. CDR1 is LGHDT, CDR2 YNNKEL, per germline (reference sequence). There are 16 residues in the CDR3. With V trimmed by 1 base and J by 3 bases, 7 bases remained unmatched.

This clonotype was picked up many times. The chain recombines TRBV11-1 with TRBJ1-1, with unresolved D. Germline values: CDR1 SGHAT, CDR2 FQDESV (reference sequence). V was pared by 5 bases and J by 4 bases, with 20 bases between. The CDR3 length is 16 residues. The CDR3 loop reads CASSKGVSYLGTEAFF. The CDR3 nucleotides read TGTGCCAGCAGCAAGGGCGTCAGTTACTTAGGCACTGAAGCTTTCTTT.

This clonotype was counted a few times. Here the CDR3 DNA reads TGTGCCAGCAGTGAATCGCAGGGGGGGAAAAACATTCAGTACTTC. Protein sequence: CASSESQGGKNIQYF. This chain uses TRBV6-1 with TRBJ2-4; D tentatively reads TRBD1 or TRBD2 (7 bases each). The CDR3 loop spans 15 amino acids. Trimming removed 2 bases from V and 4 bases from J, with 12 bases in between. Per germline, CDR1 MNHNS and CDR2 SASEGT.

The rearrangement links TRBV28 to TRBJ2-7, with 8 bases fitting TRBD1. Trimming removed 5 bases from V and 2 bases from J; junction bases left unmatched: 8. From germline, CDR1 is MDHEN and CDR2 SYDVKM. CDR3 length: 15 residues. CDR3 amino acids: CASSEDREMTYEQYF. The CDR3 coding sequence is TGTGCCAGCAGTGAGGACAGGGAAATGACCTACGAGCAGTACTTC.